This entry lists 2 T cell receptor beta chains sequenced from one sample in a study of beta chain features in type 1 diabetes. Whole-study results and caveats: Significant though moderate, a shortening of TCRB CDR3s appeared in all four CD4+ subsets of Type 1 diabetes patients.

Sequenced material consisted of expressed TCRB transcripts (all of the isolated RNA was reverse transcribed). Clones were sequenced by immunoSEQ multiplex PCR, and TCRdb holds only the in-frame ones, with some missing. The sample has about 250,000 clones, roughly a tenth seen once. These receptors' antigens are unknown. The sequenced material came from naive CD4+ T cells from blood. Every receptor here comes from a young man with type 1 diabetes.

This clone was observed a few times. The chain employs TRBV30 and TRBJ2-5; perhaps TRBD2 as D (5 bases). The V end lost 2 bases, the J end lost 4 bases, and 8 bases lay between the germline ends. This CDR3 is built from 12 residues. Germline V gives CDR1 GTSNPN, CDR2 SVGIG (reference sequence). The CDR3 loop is CAWSRRRETQYF. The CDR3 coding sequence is TGTGCCTGGAGTAGGAGGAGAGAGACCCAGTACTTC. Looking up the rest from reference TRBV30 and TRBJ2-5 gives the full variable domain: SQTIHQWPATLVQPVGSPLSLECTVEGTSNPNLYWYRQAAGRGLQLLFYSVGIGQISSEVPQNLSASRPQDRQFILSSKKLLLSDSGFYLCAWSRRRETQYFGPGTRLLVL.

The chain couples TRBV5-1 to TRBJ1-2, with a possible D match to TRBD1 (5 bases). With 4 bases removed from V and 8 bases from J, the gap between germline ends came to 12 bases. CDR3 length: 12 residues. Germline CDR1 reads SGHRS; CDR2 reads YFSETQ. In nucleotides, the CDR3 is TGCGCCAGCAGCCTACCGACAGCCGGCTACACCTTC. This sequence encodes CASSLPTAGYTF.